This TCR beta chain came from a study of cytomegalovirus exposure and HLA in healthy donors. Findings and caveats of the study: The likely explanation for a cluster of highly shared sequence variants was sequencing artifact. A previous analysis found most TCR beta V segments productive roughly 90% or roughly 30% of the time.

CDR1 and CDR2 from the germline V gene are SQVTM and ANQGSEA. V was trimmed by 7 bases and J by 8 bases, leaving 17 bases between them. CDR3 length: 12 amino acids. PCR involved 60 Vbeta and 13 Jbeta primers. Method: immunoSEQ multiplex PCR; TCRdb's copy keeps in-frame clones and lacks some. Of about 110,000 clones listed, around 75% are singletons. Regarding donors, all were healthy bone marrow donors. Turning to this clone: Antigen: not known.

The V and J genes are TRBV29-1 and TRBJ1-1; perhaps TRBD1 as D (6 bases). The source of this sequence is a man aged 40-50 years in good health and CMV-seronegative. What was sequenced was PBMCs. CDR3 in DNA: TGCAGCGCCGTATGGGCCGGGACAGAAGCTTTCTTT. It codes for CSAVWAGTEAFF.